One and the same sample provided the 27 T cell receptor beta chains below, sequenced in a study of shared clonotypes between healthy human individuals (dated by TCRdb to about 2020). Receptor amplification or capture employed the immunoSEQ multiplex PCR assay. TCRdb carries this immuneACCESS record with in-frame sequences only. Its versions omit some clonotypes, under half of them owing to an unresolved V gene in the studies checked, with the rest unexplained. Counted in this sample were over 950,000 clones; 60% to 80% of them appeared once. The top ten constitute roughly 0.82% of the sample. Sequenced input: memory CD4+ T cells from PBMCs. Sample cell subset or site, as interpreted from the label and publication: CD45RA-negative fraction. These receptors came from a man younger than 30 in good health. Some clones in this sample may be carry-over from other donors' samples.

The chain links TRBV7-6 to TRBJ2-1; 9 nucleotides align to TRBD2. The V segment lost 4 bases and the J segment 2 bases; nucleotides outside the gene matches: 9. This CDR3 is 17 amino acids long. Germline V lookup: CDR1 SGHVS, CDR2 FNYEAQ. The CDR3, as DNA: TGTGCCAGCAGCTCCCTGGGTAGCGGGAGCCCCTACAATGAGCAGTTCTTC. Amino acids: CASSSLGSGSPYNEQFF.

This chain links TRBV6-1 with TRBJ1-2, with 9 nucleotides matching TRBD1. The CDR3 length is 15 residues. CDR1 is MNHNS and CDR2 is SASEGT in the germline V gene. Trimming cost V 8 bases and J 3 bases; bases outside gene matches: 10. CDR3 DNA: TGTGCCAGCTCCGAACCGAGACAGGGGGACTATGGCTACACCTTC. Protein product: CASSEPRQGDYGYTF.

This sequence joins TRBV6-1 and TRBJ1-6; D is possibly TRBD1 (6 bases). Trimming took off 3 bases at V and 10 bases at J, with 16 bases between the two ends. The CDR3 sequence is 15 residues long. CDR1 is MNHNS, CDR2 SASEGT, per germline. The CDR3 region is CASSDTNRVVSPLHF. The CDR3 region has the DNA TGTGCCAGCAGTGATACCAACAGGGTTGTATCACCCCTCCACTTT.

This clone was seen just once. The CDR3 bases are TGTGCCAGTAGTACGACAGGGGGTCGTCCTAATGAAAAACTGTTTTTT. Protein: CASSTTGGRPNEKLFF. The J gene is TRBJ1-4, the V gene TRBV19, with 9 bases matching TRBD1. Unmatched junction bases numbered 6, after V lost 4 bases and J lost 3 bases. The V gene's germline CDR1 is LNHDA and CDR2 SQIVND (reference sequence). The CDR3 sequence is 16 residues long.

CDR3 nucleotide sequence: TGTGCCAGCAGCTTAGTATCGGGGGTCTCTGAAGCTTTCTTT. Amino acid sequence: CASSLVSGVSEAFF. This chain links TRBV7-9 with TRBJ1-1; D might be TRBD1 (5 bases). The CDR3 is 14 residues long. The V and J ends lost 1 base and 6 bases respectively, with 12 bases between them. Germline V CDR1 and CDR2: SEHNR, FQNEAQ (reference sequence). The whole variable domain, filled in from reference TRBV7-9 and TRBJ1-1, reads DTGVSQNPRHKITKRGQNVTFRCDPISEHNRLYWYRQTLGQGPEFLTYFQNEAQLEKSRLLSDRFSAERPKGSFSTLEIQRTEQGDSAMYLCASSLVSGVSEAFFGQGTRLTVV.

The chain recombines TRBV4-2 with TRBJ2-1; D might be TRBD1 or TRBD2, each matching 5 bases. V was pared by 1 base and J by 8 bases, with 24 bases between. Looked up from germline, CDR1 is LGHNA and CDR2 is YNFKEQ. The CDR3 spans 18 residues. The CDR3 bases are TGTGCCAGCAGCCAAGGGGGCTCTGGCGGGCCGAATGAAGATGAGCAGTTCTTC. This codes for CASSQGGSGGPNEDEQFF.

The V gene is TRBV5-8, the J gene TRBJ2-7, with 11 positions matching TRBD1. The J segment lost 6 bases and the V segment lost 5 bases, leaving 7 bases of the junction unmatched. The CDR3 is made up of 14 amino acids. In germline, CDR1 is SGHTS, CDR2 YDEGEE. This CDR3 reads CASSMDRGLGEQYF. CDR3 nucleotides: TGTGCCAGCAGTATGGACAGGGGGCTGGGCGAGCAGTACTTC.

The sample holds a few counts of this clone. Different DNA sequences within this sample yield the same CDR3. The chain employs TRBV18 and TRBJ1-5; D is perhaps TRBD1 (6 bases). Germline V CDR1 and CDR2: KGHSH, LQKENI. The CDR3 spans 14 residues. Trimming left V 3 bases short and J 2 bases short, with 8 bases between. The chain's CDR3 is CASSPRQGNQPQHF. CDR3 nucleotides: TGTGCCAGCTCACCCCGACAGGGCAATCAGCCCCAGCATTTT.

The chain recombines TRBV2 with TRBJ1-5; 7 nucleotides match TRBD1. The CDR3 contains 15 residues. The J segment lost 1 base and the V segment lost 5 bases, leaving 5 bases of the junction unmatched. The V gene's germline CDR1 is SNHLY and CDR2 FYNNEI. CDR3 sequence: CASSRDSASNQPQHF. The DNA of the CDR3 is TGTGCCAGCAGTAGGGACAGTGCAAGCAATCAGCCCCAGCATTTT.

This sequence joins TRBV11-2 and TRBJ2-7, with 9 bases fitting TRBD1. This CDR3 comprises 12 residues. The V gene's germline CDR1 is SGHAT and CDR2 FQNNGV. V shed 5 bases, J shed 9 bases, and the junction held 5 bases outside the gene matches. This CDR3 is CASSPGQGLQYF. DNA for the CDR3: TGTGCCAGCAGCCCGGGACAGGGATTGCAGTACTTC.

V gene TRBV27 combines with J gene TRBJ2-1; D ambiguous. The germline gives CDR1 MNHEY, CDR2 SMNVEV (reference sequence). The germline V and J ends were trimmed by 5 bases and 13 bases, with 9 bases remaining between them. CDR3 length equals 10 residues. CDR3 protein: CASSLPGQFF. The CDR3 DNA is TGTGCCAGCAGTCTCCCTGGCCAGTTCTTC.

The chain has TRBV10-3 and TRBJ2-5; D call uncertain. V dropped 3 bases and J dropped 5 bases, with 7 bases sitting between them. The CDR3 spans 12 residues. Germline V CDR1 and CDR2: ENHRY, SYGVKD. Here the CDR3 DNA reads TGTGCCATCAGTGATTTTTGGGAGACCCAGTACTTC. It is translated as CAISDFWETQYF.

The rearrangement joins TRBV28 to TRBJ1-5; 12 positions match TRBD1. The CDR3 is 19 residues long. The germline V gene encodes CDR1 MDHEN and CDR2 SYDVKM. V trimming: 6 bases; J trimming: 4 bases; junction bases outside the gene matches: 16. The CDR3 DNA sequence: TGTGCCAGCAGGACCGGGACAGGGGGCGCCGGGACCATAAATCAGCCCCAGCATTTT. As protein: CASRTGTGGAGTINQPQHF.

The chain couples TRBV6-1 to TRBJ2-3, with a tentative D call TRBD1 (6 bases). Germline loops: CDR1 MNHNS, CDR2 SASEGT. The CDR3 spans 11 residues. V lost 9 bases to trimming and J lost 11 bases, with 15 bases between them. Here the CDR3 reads CARILDRGQYF. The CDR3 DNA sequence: TGTGCCAGAATCCTGGACAGAGGGCAGTATTTT.

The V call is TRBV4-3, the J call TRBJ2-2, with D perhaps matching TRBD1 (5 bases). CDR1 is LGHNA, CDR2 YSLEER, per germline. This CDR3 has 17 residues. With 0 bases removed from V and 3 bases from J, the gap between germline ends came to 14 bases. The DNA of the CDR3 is TGCGCCAGCAGCCAAGAGTATATAAGGGGCGACACCGGGGAGCTGTTTTTT. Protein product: CASSQEYIRGDTGELFF.

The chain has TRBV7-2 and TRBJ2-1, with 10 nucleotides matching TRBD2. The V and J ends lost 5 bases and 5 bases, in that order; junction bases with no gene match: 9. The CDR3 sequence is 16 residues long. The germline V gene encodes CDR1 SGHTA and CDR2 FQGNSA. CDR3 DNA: TGTGCCAGCAGCCGGACTAGCGGATTGGCCAACAATGAGCAGTTCTTC. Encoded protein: CASSRTSGLANNEQFF.

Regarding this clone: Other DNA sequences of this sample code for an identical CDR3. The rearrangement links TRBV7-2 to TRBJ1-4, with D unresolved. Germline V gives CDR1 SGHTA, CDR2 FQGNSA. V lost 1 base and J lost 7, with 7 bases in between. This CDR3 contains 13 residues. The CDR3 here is CASSLGGGEKLFF. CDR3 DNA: TGTGCCAGCAGCTTAGGGGGAGGTGAAAAACTGTTTTTT.

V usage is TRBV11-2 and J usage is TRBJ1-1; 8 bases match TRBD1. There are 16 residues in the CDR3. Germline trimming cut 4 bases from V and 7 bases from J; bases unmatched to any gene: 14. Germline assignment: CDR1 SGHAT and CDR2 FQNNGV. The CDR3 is CASSSLEDRVGFEAFF. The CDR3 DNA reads TGTGCCAGCAGCTCGCTAGAGGACAGGGTCGGGTTTGAAGCTTTCTTT.

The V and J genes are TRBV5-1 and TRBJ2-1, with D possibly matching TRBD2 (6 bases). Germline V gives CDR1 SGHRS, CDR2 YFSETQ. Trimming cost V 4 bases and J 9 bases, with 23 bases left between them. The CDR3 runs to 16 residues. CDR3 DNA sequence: TGCGCCAGCAGCCCAGGTGGAGGGACCATGGGCGGTGAGCAGTTCTTC. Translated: CASSPGGGTMGGEQFF. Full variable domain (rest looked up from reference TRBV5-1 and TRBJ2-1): KAGVTQTPRYLIKTRGQQVTLSCSPISGHRSVSWYQQTPGQGLQFLFEYFSETQRNKGNFPGRFSGRQFSNSRSEMNVSTLELGDSALYLCASSPGGGTMGGEQFFGPGTRLTVL.

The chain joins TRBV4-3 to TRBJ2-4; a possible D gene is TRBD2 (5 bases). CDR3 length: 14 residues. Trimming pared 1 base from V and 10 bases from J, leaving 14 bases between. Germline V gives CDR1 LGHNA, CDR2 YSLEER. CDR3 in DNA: TGCGCCAGCAGCCAAGGCGTCCGGGGTGGTATTCAGTACTTC. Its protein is CASSQGVRGGIQYF.

The CDR3 loop is CASSRQGGNTEAFF. DNA for the CDR3: TGTGCCAGCAGTCGACAGGGGGGGAACACTGAAGCTTTCTTT. The V call is TRBV2, the J call TRBJ1-1, with 9 bases fitting TRBD1. J lost 1 base, V lost 5 bases, and 2 bases had no gene match. This CDR3 comprises 14 residues. Germline CDR1 is SNHLY and CDR2 is FYNNEI.

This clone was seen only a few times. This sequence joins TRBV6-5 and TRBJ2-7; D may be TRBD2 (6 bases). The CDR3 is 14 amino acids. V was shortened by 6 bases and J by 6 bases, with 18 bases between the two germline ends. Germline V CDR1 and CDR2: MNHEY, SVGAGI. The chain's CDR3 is CASRRAGLPGEQYF. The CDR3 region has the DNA TGTGCCAGCAGGAGGGCGGGATTGCCTGGCGAGCAGTACTTC.

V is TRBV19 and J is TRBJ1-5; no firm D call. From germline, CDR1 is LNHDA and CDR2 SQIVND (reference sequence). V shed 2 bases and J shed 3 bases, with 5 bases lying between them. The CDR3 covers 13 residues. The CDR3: CASSINVNQPQHF. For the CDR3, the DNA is TGTGCCAGTAGTATAAACGTCAATCAGCCCCAGCATTTT.

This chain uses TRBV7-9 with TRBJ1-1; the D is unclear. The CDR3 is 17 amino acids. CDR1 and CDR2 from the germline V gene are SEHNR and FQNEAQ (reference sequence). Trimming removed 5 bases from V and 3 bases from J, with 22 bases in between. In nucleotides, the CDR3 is TGTGCCAGCAGCCCCAGACACCTAAAGGCTGGAGACACTGAAGCTTTCTTT. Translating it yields CASSPRHLKAGDTEAFF.

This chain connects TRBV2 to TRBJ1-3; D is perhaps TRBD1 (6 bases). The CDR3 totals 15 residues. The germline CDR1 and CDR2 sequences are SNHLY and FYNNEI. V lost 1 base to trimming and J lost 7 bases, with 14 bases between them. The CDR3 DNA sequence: TGTGCCAGCAGTGAAGATCGGCAGGGGAGGAACACCATATATTTT. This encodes CASSEDRQGRNTIYF.

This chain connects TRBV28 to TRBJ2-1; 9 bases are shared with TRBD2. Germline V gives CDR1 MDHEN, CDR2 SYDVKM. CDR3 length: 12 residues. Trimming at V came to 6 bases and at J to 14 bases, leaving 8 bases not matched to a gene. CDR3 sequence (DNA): TGTGCCAGCAGGTATAGCGGGAGTGCGGAGTTCTTC. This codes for CASRYSGSAEFF.

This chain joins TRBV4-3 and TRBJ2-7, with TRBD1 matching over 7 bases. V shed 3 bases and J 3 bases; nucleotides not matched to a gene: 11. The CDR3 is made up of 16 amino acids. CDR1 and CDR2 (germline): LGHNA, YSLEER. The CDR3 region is CASSHQIGGQFYEQYF. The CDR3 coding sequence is TGCGCCAGCAGCCATCAGATTGGGGGACAGTTCTACGAGCAGTACTTC.